Given below is one T cell receptor (beta chain) in context. Its cognate antigen is unknown. TCRdb used MiXCR to reprocess the 5' RACE reads, holding one entry per CDR3 protein. The sample records just under 650,000 distinct CDR3 sequences, about 7.6% being singletons. The sample originates from a study of identical twins. Study-wide points: There were fewer insertions in abundant cord blood beta clonotypes, but memory repertoires showed no such pattern. Twin pairs' shared out-of-frame alpha sequences were enriched in low generation probability.

The CDR3 sequence is 13 residues long. From germline, CDR1 is SGHDT and CDR2 YYEEEE. The ends were cut back, 4 bases at V and 1 base at J, with 7 bases in the middle. The sample also formed part of further work on yellow fever vaccine responses in identical twins.

The genes are TRBV5-6 and TRBJ2-3; D not certain. The TCR originated in a woman in her late teens or twenties in good health. Sequencing was performed on PBMCs. The CDR3 DNA is TGTGCCAGCAGCCATTGGGGCACAGATACGCAGTATTTT. It encodes CASSHWGTDTQYF.